These 30 T cell receptor beta chains share one sample of origin, sequenced in a study of shared clonotypes between healthy human individuals. Produced via immunoSEQ multiplex PCR; TCRdb's table is partial and in-frame only. The table lists over a million clones, over 95% of them singletons. Sequences were obtained from naive CD4+ T cells sorted from blood. As for subset: CD45RA+ positively selected. These receptors all stem from a man aged 25 to 40 in good health.

The chain joins TRBV29-1 to TRBJ2-3, with 9 bases identical to TRBD2. Looked up from germline, CDR1 is SQVTM and CDR2 is ANQGSEA. Unmatched junction bases numbered 7, after V lost 3 bases and J lost 0 bases. The CDR3 extends over 16 amino acids. The CDR3 DNA reads as TGCAGCGTTGATAGCGGGAGAGGTTCTAGCACAGATACGCAGTATTTT. Translating gives CSVDSGRGSSTDTQYF.

This clone was seen just once. This sequence joins TRBV5-6 and TRBJ1-5, with a weak D call TRBD1 (6 bases). The CDR3 sequence is 16 residues long. V was pared by 1 base and J by 0 bases, with 11 bases between. Germline V gene data show CDR1 as SGHDT and CDR2 as YYEEEE. The chain's CDR3 is CASSLKGGISNQPQHF. DNA for the CDR3: TGTGCCAGCAGCTTGAAGGGGGGTATTAGCAATCAGCCCCAGCATTTT.

The chain recombines TRBV5-1 with TRBJ2-6; D might be TRBD1 (6 bases). Per the germline V gene, CDR1 is SGHRS and CDR2 is YFSETQ. The V end lost 1 base, the J end lost 0 bases, and 14 bases lay between the germline ends. The CDR3 sequence is 18 residues long. In nucleotides, the CDR3 is TGCGCCAGCAGCTTGAGGGGACAATACCGCTCTGGGGCCAACGTCCTGACTTTC. It translates to CASSLRGQYRSGANVLTF.

In this sample, this clone turned up once. The genes are TRBV28 and TRBJ2-1, with 9 bases aligning to TRBD2. V was pared by 6 bases and J by 5 bases, with 2 bases of the junction left unmatched. Germline CDR1 is MDHEN and CDR2 is SYDVKM. The CDR3 has 13 amino acids. CDR3 protein: CASRTSGHNEQFF. CDR3 nucleotides: TGTGCCAGCAGGACTAGCGGCCACAATGAGCAGTTCTTC.

The chain links TRBV19 to TRBJ1-1, with D possibly TRBD1 on 5 matching bases. Per germline, CDR1 LNHDA and CDR2 SQIVND (reference sequence). The CDR3 covers 13 residues. V lost 5 bases and J 1 base, leaving 8 bases between the germline ends. CDR3 nucleotides: TGTGCCAGTAGTGCGACAGCGAACACTGAAGCTTTCTTT. Its protein is CASSATANTEAFF.

J is TRBJ2-5 and V is TRBV10-3; 10 nucleotides match TRBD2. The germline CDR1 and CDR2 sequences are ENHRY and SYGVKD. Trimming cost V 3 bases and J 5 bases; bases outside gene matches: 12. The CDR3 has 17 residues. The CDR3 nucleotides are TGTGCCATCAGTGATAGGGCTAGCGGGAGATATGGGGAGACCCAGTACTTC. Protein product: CAISDRASGRYGETQYF.

The sample holds one count of this clone. Written as DNA, the CDR3 is TGTGCCAGCAGCCAACCCCTTCTAGCGGGAGCTATGGATGAGCAGTTCTTC. Translating it yields CASSQPLLAGAMDEQFF. The rearrangement joins TRBV14 to TRBJ2-1; 10 bases map to TRBD2. V gave up 2 bases and J gave up 8 bases; unmatched junction bases: 12. Germline CDR1 and CDR2: SGHDN and FVKESK. This CDR3 spans 17 amino acids.

The V gene is TRBV6-4, the J gene TRBJ2-5; tentatively, D is TRBD1 (6 bases). CDR1 is MRHNA and CDR2 is SNTAGT in the germline V gene. The V end was cut by 4 bases, the J end by 1 base, with 10 bases between. The CDR3 runs 14 residues. CDR3 DNA sequence: TGTGCCAGCAGTGTGGACAGCCTCCAAGAGACCCAGTACTTC. As protein: CASSVDSLQETQYF.

This clone appeared a single time. The genes are TRBV28 and TRBJ2-1; 10 nucleotides align to TRBD1. This CDR3 has 16 amino acids. The germline V gene encodes CDR1 MDHEN and CDR2 SYDVKM. V gave up 4 bases and J gave up 4 bases; unmatched junction bases: 7. The CDR3, as DNA: TGTGCCAGCAGTTCGGGGGGACAGGGGAATTACAATGAGCAGTTCTTC. It encodes CASSSGGQGNYNEQFF.

Here the CDR3 DNA reads TGTGCCAGCAGCCCCACCATAAGAGCCTACGAGCAGTACTTC. Residues: CASSPTIRAYEQYF. The chain uses TRBV11-2 and TRBJ2-7; D ambiguous. V was trimmed by 5 bases and J by 2 bases, leaving 13 bases between them. The CDR3 totals 14 residues. In germline, CDR1 is SGHAT, CDR2 FQNNGV.

This clone has only one observation. This chain uses TRBV5-8 with TRBJ1-2; TRBD1 might be the D (6 bases). V lost 5 bases and J 1 base, leaving 18 bases between the germline ends. Per the germline V gene, CDR1 is SGHTS and CDR2 is YDEGEE. The CDR3 loop spans 16 amino acids. The CDR3, as DNA: TGTGCCAGCAGTGCCGGTGACAGGCTAATTAACTATGGCTACACCTTC. This codes for CASSAGDRLINYGYTF.

This clone was seen only once. The V gene is TRBV20-1, the J gene TRBJ2-5; D is uncertain. The V gene's germline CDR1 is DFQATT and CDR2 SNEGSKA (reference sequence). V was clipped by 6 bases and J by 5 bases, with 10 bases between them. This CDR3 is 11 amino acids long. DNA of the CDR3: TGCAGTGCCACCACTTCGGAGACCCAGTACTTC. It encodes CSATTSETQYF.

The chain has TRBV7-9 and TRBJ2-2; 10 nucleotides agree with TRBD1. The germline V gene encodes CDR1 SEHNR and CDR2 FQNEAQ (reference sequence). CDR3 length: 15 residues. V shed 5 bases, J shed 5 bases, and the junction held 5 bases outside the gene matches. For the CDR3, the DNA is TGTGCCAGCAGCCAGACAGGGGGCAGGACCGGGGAGCTGTTTTTT. Translated, it gives CASSQTGGRTGELFF.

V is TRBV5-1 and J is TRBJ2-7, with 8 bases fitting TRBD2. This CDR3 has 14 amino acids. With 0 bases clipped from V and 5 bases from J, the junction kept 4 bases outside the gene matches. Germline V gives CDR1 SGHRS, CDR2 YFSETQ. CDR3 coding DNA: TGCGCCAGCAGCTTGGTAGCGGGATTCGACGAGCAGTACTTC. Its protein product is CASSLVAGFDEQYF. The complete variable domain, with remaining parts taken from reference TRBV5-1 and TRBJ2-7, reads KAGVTQTPRYLIKTRGQQVTLSCSPISGHRSVSWYQQTPGQGLQFLFEYFSETQRNKGNFPGRFSGRQFSNSRSEMNVSTLELGDSALYLCASSLVAGFDEQYFGPGTRLTVT.

The table lists this clone with a count of one. The CDR3 is CASSYATSGTDTQYF. Written as DNA, the CDR3 is TGTGCCAGCAGTTACGCTACGAGCGGCACAGATACGCAGTATTTT. This chain uses TRBV6-6 with TRBJ2-3; D remains ambiguous. Germline lookup yields CDR1 MNHNY and CDR2 SVGAGI (reference sequence). V lost 2 bases and J 1 base, leaving 10 bases between the germline ends. The CDR3 is 15 amino acids.

The rearrangement uses TRBV28 and TRBJ2-2; 12 bases agree with TRBD2. V was pared by 5 bases and J by 4 bases, with 5 bases of the junction left unmatched. CDR3 length: 16 residues. Germline V gene data show CDR1 as MDHEN and CDR2 as SYDVKM. As DNA, the CDR3 is TGTGCCAGCAGTCCGGGGGGACTAGCGGGCACCGGGGAGCTGTTTTTT. Amino acids: CASSPGGLAGTGELFF.

The chain employs TRBV6-5 and TRBJ2-1; D gene unclear. Germline CDR1 and CDR2: MNHEY and SVGAGI. CDR3 length: 11 amino acids. Between the trimmed V and J ends, which lost 5 bases and 8 bases, there was a span of 7 bases. CDR3 sequence: CASSPPDEQFF. The CDR3 region has the DNA TGTGCCAGCAGTCCCCCTGATGAGCAGTTCTTC.

The chain carries TRBV9 and TRBJ1-4; 11 bases align to TRBD1. The CDR3 totals 16 residues. The germline CDR1 and CDR2 sequences are SGDLS and YYNGEE. The junction had 9 bases not matched to a gene; V was cut back by 5 bases and J by 6 bases. The CDR3 here is CASSPPGDRGDEKLFF. The CDR3 nucleotides are TGTGCCAGCAGTCCTCCAGGGGACAGGGGGGATGAAAAACTGTTTTTT.

This clone was recorded only once. V gene TRBV6-5 combines with J gene TRBJ2-5, with D perhaps being TRBD1 or TRBD2 (7 bases each). The germline gives CDR1 MNHEY, CDR2 SVGAGI. Between the trimmed V and J ends, which lost 9 bases and 3 bases, there was a span of 17 bases. The CDR3 runs 14 residues. CDR3 sequence reads: CASSRGGNEETQYF. DNA of the CDR3: TGTGCCAGTAGCAGGGGGGGGAACGAAGAGACCCAGTACTTC.

V usage is TRBV6-1 and J usage is TRBJ1-2, with TRBD1 identical over 9 bases. Germline V gene sequence: CDR1 MNHNS, CDR2 SASEGT. Trimming cost V 4 bases and J 2 bases; bases outside gene matches: 8. This CDR3 is 16 amino acids long. CDR3 residues: CASSAFGTGINYGYTF. The CDR3 coding sequence is TGTGCCAGCAGTGCCTTTGGGACAGGGATAAACTATGGCTACACCTTC.

The J gene is TRBJ2-2, the V gene TRBV7-9; the D call may be TRBD1 or TRBD2 (6 bases each). Germline V gene lookup returns CDR1 SEHNR and CDR2 FQNEAQ (reference sequence). Trimming removed 2 bases at V and 9 bases at J, with 22 bases between. The CDR3 spans 17 residues. CDR3 amino acids: CASSLLGGHSSGRELFF. The DNA of the CDR3 is TGTGCCAGCAGCTTATTGGGGGGACACTCAAGCGGCCGGGAGCTGTTTTTT.

This sequence joins TRBV5-1 and TRBJ2-2; 11 nucleotides align to TRBD1. The CDR3 covers 17 residues. With V trimmed by 1 base and J by 0 bases, 2 bases remained unmatched. The germline CDR1 and CDR2 sequences are SGHRS and YFSETQ. The CDR3 protein is CASSLWTGGANTGELFF. In DNA form, the CDR3 reads TGCGCCAGCAGCTTGTGGACAGGGGGCGCGAACACCGGGGAGCTGTTTTTT. The full variable domain, in which reference TRBV5-1 and TRBJ2-2 provide the parts outside the CDR3, is KAGVTQTPRYLIKTRGQQVTLSCSPISGHRSVSWYQQTPGQGLQFLFEYFSETQRNKGNFPGRFSGRQFSNSRSEMNVSTLELGDSALYLCASSLWTGGANTGELFFGEGSRLTVL.

The chain carries TRBV5-1 and TRBJ2-3; TRBD1 aligns across 7 bases. CDR1 and CDR2 (germline): SGHRS, YFSETQ. This CDR3 has 18 amino acids. After removal of 2 bases from V and 1 base from J, the junction contained 13 bases not matched to a gene. CDR3 nucleotide sequence: TGCGCCAGCAGCTTAACACCCACAGGGGTCCGGGGCACAGATACGCAGTATTTT. This gives the protein CASSLTPTGVRGTDTQYF.

The CDR3 loop reads CATKKQGALRHSNQPQHF. CDR3 DNA: TGTGCCACGAAAAAACAGGGGGCGTTAAGGCATAGCAATCAGCCCCAGCATTTT. The rearrangement links TRBV27 to TRBJ1-5; TRBD1 aligns across 9 bases. CDR3 length: 18 amino acids. Germline CDR1 reads MNHEY; CDR2 reads SMNVEV (reference sequence). V was pared by 10 bases and J by 0 bases, with 16 bases of the junction left unmatched.

The V and J genes are TRBV5-1 and TRBJ2-1; no firm D call. This CDR3 has 15 amino acids. CDR1 SGHRS and CDR2 YFSETQ come from the germline V gene. V shed 0 bases and J shed 6 bases, with 13 bases lying between them. CDR3 nucleotide sequence: TGCGCCAGCAGCTTGGCCTTGGCAATCGCCAATGAGCAGTTCTTC. Protein: CASSLALAIANEQFF.

The chain joins TRBV7-9 to TRBJ2-1, with 9 bases matching TRBD2. The germline V gene has CDR1 SEHNR and CDR2 FQNEAQ (reference sequence). The length of the CDR3 is 16 residues. V lost 7 bases and J lost 1; bases outside the gene matches: 8. The DNA for the CDR3 is TGTGCCAGCATACCCCTGCTAGCGGGATCCTACAATGAGCAGTTCTTC. Amino acids: CASIPLLAGSYNEQFF.

The J gene is TRBJ2-7, the V gene TRBV28; 7 bases map to TRBD1. There are 15 residues in the CDR3. Germline V CDR1 and CDR2: MDHEN, SYDVKM. The V segment lost 6 bases and the J segment 6 bases; nucleotides outside the gene matches: 14. CDR3: CASSRGSRQGGEQYF. The DNA of the CDR3 is TGTGCCAGCAGCCGAGGAAGCAGACAGGGCGGCGAGCAGTACTTC.

A single count supports this clone. This sequence joins TRBV10-3 and TRBJ2-2, with D possibly matching TRBD1 (6 bases). Germline values: CDR1 ENHRY, CDR2 SYGVKD. The CDR3 length is 14 residues. Trimming stripped 11 bases from V and 1 base from J, with 14 bases between. The CDR3, as DNA: TGTGCCGGCGGAACAGGGTTGAACACCGGGGAGCTGTTTTTT. It yields the protein CAGGTGLNTGELFF.

Concerning this clone: The same CDR3 arises from other DNA sequences in this sample as well. This chain uses TRBV6-5 with TRBJ2-1; D tentatively fits TRBD1 or TRBD2 (5 bases each). The V end lost 0 bases, the J end lost 2 bases, and 8 bases lay between the germline ends. CDR1 is MNHEY, CDR2 SVGAGI, per germline. The CDR3 is 15 amino acids. CDR3 region: CASSYSRGAYNEQFF. The CDR3 bases are TGTGCCAGCAGTTACTCAAGAGGGGCCTACAATGAGCAGTTCTTC.

V usage is TRBV27 and J usage is TRBJ2-7; the D gene is possibly TRBD1 (6 bases). Germline CDR1 and CDR2: MNHEY and SMNVEV (reference sequence). The CDR3 has 13 residues. V shed 5 bases and J shed 11 bases, with 19 bases lying between them. CDR3 region: CASSIWTVPSKYF. The CDR3, as DNA: TGTGCCAGCAGTATCTGGACAGTTCCCAGCAAGTACTTC.